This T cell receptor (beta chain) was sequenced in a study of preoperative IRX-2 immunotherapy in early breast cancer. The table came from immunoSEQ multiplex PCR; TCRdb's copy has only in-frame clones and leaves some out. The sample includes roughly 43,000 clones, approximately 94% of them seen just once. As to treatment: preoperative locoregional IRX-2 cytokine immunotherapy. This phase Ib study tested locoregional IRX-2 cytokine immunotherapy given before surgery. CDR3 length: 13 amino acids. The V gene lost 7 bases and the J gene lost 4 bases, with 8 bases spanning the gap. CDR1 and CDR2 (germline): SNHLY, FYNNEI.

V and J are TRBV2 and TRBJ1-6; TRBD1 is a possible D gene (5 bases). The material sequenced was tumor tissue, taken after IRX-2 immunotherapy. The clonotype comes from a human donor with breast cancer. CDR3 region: CASMTDYNSPLHF. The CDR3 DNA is TGTGCCAGCATGACAGATTATAATTCACCCCTCCACTTT.